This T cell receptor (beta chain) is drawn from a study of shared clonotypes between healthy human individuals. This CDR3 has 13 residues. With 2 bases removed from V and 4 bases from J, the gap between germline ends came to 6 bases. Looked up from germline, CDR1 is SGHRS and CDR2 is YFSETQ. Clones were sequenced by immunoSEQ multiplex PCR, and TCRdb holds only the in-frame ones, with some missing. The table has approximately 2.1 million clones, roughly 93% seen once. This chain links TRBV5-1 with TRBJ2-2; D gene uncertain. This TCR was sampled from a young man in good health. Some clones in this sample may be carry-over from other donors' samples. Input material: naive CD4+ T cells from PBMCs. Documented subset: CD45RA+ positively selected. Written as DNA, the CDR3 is TGCGCCAGCAGCTTTCCGGGCACCGGGGAGCTGTTTTTT. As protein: CASSFPGTGELFF.